Following are 17 T cell receptor beta chains from one sample sequenced in a study of T cell changes during pregnancy in multiple sclerosis. Sequencing was performed with immunoSEQ multiplex PCR; in TCRdb, only in-frame clones are kept and a portion is missing. The table includes approximately 37,000 clones, about 92% detected once. Here the sequenced sample was CD4+ T cells from peripheral blood mononuclear cells, taken in the third trimester of pregnancy. The source of these receptors is a female donor with multiple sclerosis, enrolled in a pregnancy study.

The chain is built from TRBV2 and TRBJ2-5; D might be TRBD1 (7 bases). The CDR3 is made up of 14 amino acids. Germline V gives CDR1 SNHLY, CDR2 FYNNEI. The V end was cut by 5 bases, the J end by 5 bases, with 15 bases between. CDR3 coding DNA: TGTGCCAGCAGTTCTGGACAGGAGGGGGAGACCCAGTACTTC. This encodes CASSSGQEGETQYF.

This chain joins TRBV4-1 and TRBJ1-2, with 9 bases identical to TRBD1. The CDR3 covers 19 residues. Looked up from germline, CDR1 is MGHRA and CDR2 is YSYEKL. V lost 0 bases to trimming and J lost 0 bases; unmatched junction nucleotides: 11. The CDR3 region is CASSQDATGGANSNYGYTF. DNA for the CDR3: TGCGCCAGCAGCCAAGATGCCACAGGGGGCGCAAACTCTAACTATGGCTACACCTTC.

The chain combines TRBV5-6 with TRBJ2-7, with D maybe TRBD1 (6 bases). V lost 1 base, J lost 4 bases, and 15 bases lay in between. The CDR3 extends over 15 amino acids. The germline V gene has CDR1 SGHDT and CDR2 YYEEEE. The CDR3 region is CASSLLQGKGYEQYF. The CDR3 DNA reads TGTGCCAGCAGCTTGCTTCAGGGGAAAGGGTACGAGCAGTACTTC.

V is TRBV19 and J is TRBJ1-1; TRBD1 might be the D (5 bases). Germline V gene lookup returns CDR1 LNHDA and CDR2 SQIVND (reference sequence). The length of the CDR3 is 11 residues. Trimming pared 6 bases from V and 7 bases from J, leaving 9 bases between. The CDR3 sequence: CASRGLVEAFF. As DNA, the CDR3 is TGTGCCAGTAGGGGGCTTGTTGAAGCTTTCTTT.

J is TRBJ2-7 and V is TRBV4-3; D is possibly TRBD2 (6 bases). Germline CDR1 is LGHNA and CDR2 is YSLEER. V lost 0 bases and J 3 bases, leaving 6 bases between the germline ends. This CDR3 spans 13 amino acids. This CDR3 is CASSQDSGYEQYF. The CDR3 DNA follows: TGCGCCAGCAGCCAAGATAGCGGCTACGAGCAGTACTTC.

This rearrangement joins TRBV7-2 to TRBJ1-1, with a tentative D call TRBD1 (5 bases). V dropped 5 bases and J dropped 0 bases, with 10 bases sitting between them. In germline, CDR1 is SGHTA, CDR2 FQGNSA. CDR3 size: 14 residues. The CDR3, as DNA: TGTGCCAGCAGCCCCCGACAGATGAACACTGAAGCTTTCTTT. Translation gives CASSPRQMNTEAFF.

The chain is built from TRBV19 and TRBJ2-7; 8 bases match TRBD1. Trimming removed 5 bases from V and 6 bases from J; junction bases left unmatched: 18. The CDR3 extends over 17 amino acids. CDR1 and CDR2 (germline): LNHDA, SQIVND (reference sequence). CDR3 in DNA: TGTGCCAGTAGTGGATCCGGGACAGGTCTTCGATTGAGCGAGCAGTACTTC. Protein sequence: CASSGSGTGLRLSEQYF.

The chain combines TRBV5-1 with TRBJ2-2; 8 bases match TRBD1. Unmatched junction bases numbered 2, after V lost 0 bases and J lost 4 bases. Germline loops: CDR1 SGHRS, CDR2 YFSETQ. CDR3 length: 15 amino acids. The CDR3 DNA reads as TGCGCCAGCAGCTTGGGGACAGGGACCACCGGGGAGCTGTTTTTT. The encoded protein is CASSLGTGTTGELFF.

The chain recombines TRBV5-1 with TRBJ2-3; D gene ambiguous. V was shortened by 7 bases and J by 2 bases, with 14 bases between the two germline ends. Germline CDR1 SGHRS, CDR2 YFSETQ. There are 14 residues in the CDR3. As DNA, the CDR3 is TGCGCCAGCGGGCCGATATTGAACACAGATACGCAGTATTTT. Translation: CASGPILNTDTQYF.

The chain is built from TRBV9 and TRBJ2-2; D perhaps matches TRBD2 (6 bases). The CDR3 loop spans 15 amino acids. Trimming removed 7 bases at V and 6 bases at J, with 19 bases between. Germline CDR1 SGDLS, CDR2 YYNGEE. CDR3: CASGAIASGAGELFF. The CDR3 coding sequence is TGTGCCAGCGGCGCGATAGCCTCGGGAGCCGGGGAGCTGTTTTTT.

V and J are TRBV18 and TRBJ2-7, with 7 bases that match TRBD2. The CDR3 extends over 15 amino acids. The V gene end was trimmed by 2 bases and the J gene end by 4 bases; junction bases not matched to a gene: 8. Germline values: CDR1 KGHSH, CDR2 LQKENI. CDR3 residues: CASSPGRAPLYEQYF. The CDR3 DNA reads as TGTGCCAGCTCACCAGGGAGGGCCCCCTTATACGAGCAGTACTTC.

This clone is a singleton in its sample. The CDR3: CASSQEEQMNTEAFF. The CDR3 region has the DNA TGTGCCAGCAGCCAAGAAGAACAAATGAACACTGAAGCTTTCTTT. V is TRBV4-2 and J is TRBJ1-1; unclear D gene. CDR1 and CDR2 from the germline V gene are LGHNA and YNFKEQ. The CDR3 contains 15 residues. V gave up 0 bases and J gave up 0 bases, with 8 bases separating them.

V and J are TRBV5-1 and TRBJ2-7; 13 nucleotides align to TRBD2. V lost 4 bases and J lost 3; bases outside the gene matches: 4. Germline V gene data show CDR1 as SGHRS and CDR2 as YFSETQ. This CDR3 comprises 15 residues. The CDR3 loop reads CASSLGLAGDYEQYF. The CDR3 nucleotides read TGCGCCAGCAGCCTCGGACTAGCGGGAGACTACGAGCAGTACTTC.

The V gene is TRBV5-1, the J gene TRBJ2-4, with TRBD2 as a possible D gene (6 bases). The CDR3 extends over 14 amino acids. V lost 0 bases and J lost 10, with 14 bases in between. Germline V gene lookup returns CDR1 SGHRS and CDR2 YFSETQ. Here the CDR3 reads CASSLVGEARIQYF. CDR3 coding DNA: TGCGCCAGCAGCTTGGTAGGGGAGGCTCGGATTCAGTACTTC.

This clone was detected only once. The genes are TRBV6-1 and TRBJ2-2; tentative D call: TRBD2 (6 bases). V was pared by 6 bases and J by 0 bases, with 11 bases between. In germline, CDR1 is MNHNS, CDR2 SASEGT. CDR3 length equals 15 residues. This CDR3 reads CASSVGRTNTGELFF. Here the CDR3 DNA reads TGTGCCAGCAGCGTGGGGAGGACGAACACCGGGGAGCTGTTTTTT.

The chain recombines TRBV5-8 with TRBJ2-5; TRBD1 agrees at 7 bases. The better agreement between TRBJ2-7 and the DNA end casts doubt on the J call. Germline V gene lookup returns CDR1 SGHTS and CDR2 YDEGEE. The CDR3 spans 11 residues. The CDR3 protein is CAQGQTYEQYF. DNA for the CDR3: TGTGCCCAGGGACAGACCTACGAGCAGTACTTC.

The gene calls are TRBV30 and TRBJ2-2; perhaps TRBD2 as D (5 bases). Per germline, CDR1 GTSNPN and CDR2 SVGIG (reference sequence). V gave up 3 bases and J gave up 3 bases, with 8 bases separating them. The CDR3 extends over 13 amino acids. Written as DNA, the CDR3 is TGTGCCTGGAGATGGGGAGACACCGGGGAGCTGTTTTTT. Its translation is CAWRWGDTGELFF.